Shown below are 28 T cell receptor beta chains from a single sample sequenced in a study of PD-1 blockade in classical Hodgkin lymphoma. Indicated time point: cycle 4 day 1 (C4D1), after 6 weeks of nivolumab. Patients all relapsed after autologous stem cell transplantation, and there was variation in brentuximab vedotin exposure. Using immunoSEQ multiplex PCR, the repertoire was profiled, and TCRdb retains in-frame clones only, with some absent. The repertoire has 25,000 to 35,000 clones, under 75% of them found once; the top ten carry more than 3%. The sample in question was peripheral blood mononuclear cells (PBMCs), obtained before the fourth cycle of nivolumab. These receptors came from a human donor with classical Hodgkin lymphoma.

This clone came up once. Germline is not matched at one junction end, which may reflect a read error. The DNA of the CDR3 is TGTGCCAGCAGCGCGGGACCAACGTGGATCTTC. It yields the protein CASSAGPTWIF. The chain has TRBV25-1 and TRBJ2-1; weak D call: TRBD2 (6 bases). CDR3 length: 11 amino acids. CDR1 is MGHDK and CDR2 is SYGVNS in the germline V gene.

The chain has TRBV4-1 and TRBJ2-1; 10 nucleotides agree with TRBD2. CDR1 and CDR2 (germline): MGHRA, YSYEKL. This CDR3 has 17 amino acids. Trimming removed 3 bases from V and 6 bases from J; junction bases left unmatched: 11. The CDR3 region is CASSQRKAAGGPNEQFF. CDR3 nucleotide sequence: TGCGCCAGCAGCCAGAGGAAGGCAGCGGGAGGGCCCAATGAGCAGTTCTTC.

V is TRBV7-3 and J is TRBJ2-7; D is uncertain. The CDR3 runs 13 residues. Germline V gives CDR1 SGHTA, CDR2 FQGTGA. V gave up 2 bases and J gave up 2 bases, with 7 bases separating them. The CDR3 nucleotides read TGTGCCAGCAGCTTAGGCAGGACCTACGAGCAGTACTTC. Its protein is CASSLGRTYEQYF.

This clone was counted a single time. The genes are TRBV6-5 and TRBJ1-5, with D maybe TRBD1 (5 bases). The germline V gene encodes CDR1 MNHEY and CDR2 SVGAGI. Trimming removed 6 bases at V and 1 base at J, with 7 bases between. The CDR3 is 13 residues long. The CDR3 DNA sequence: TGTGCCAGCAGGCGGGGGAGCAATCAGCCCCAGCATTTT. Translated, it gives CASRRGSNQPQHF.

This clone was seen a few times. V gene TRBV7-9 combines with J gene TRBJ1-1, with TRBD1 matching 7 bases. CDR3 size: 14 residues. Germline trimming cut 3 bases from V and 4 bases from J; bases unmatched to any gene: 5. CDR1 and CDR2 from the germline V gene are SEHNR and FQNEAQ (reference sequence). The CDR3 DNA is TGTGCCAGCAGCTTGACGACAGGGAGCACTGAAGCTTTCTTT. Translated, it gives CASSLTTGSTEAFF.

The rearrangement joins TRBV28 to TRBJ1-1; D gene unclear. Between the trimmed V and J ends, which lost 6 bases and 5 bases, there was a span of 13 bases. The germline CDR1 and CDR2 sequences are MDHEN and SYDVKM. This CDR3 has 13 residues. DNA of the CDR3: TGTGCCAGCAGGAGGGATCTTCAAACTGAAGCTTTCTTT. Protein product: CASRRDLQTEAFF.

This clone qualifies as medium-sized. The J gene is TRBJ2-2, the V gene TRBV7-9; no clear D. Germline CDR1 SEHNR, CDR2 FQNEAQ (reference sequence). The CDR3 is 12 amino acids. The V gene lost 2 bases and the J gene lost 2 bases, with 0 bases spanning the gap. The CDR3 bases are TGTGCCAGCAGCTTAAACACCGGGGAGCTGTTTTTT. It codes for CASSLNTGELFF.

V gene TRBV9 combines with J gene TRBJ2-3, with TRBD2 matching 9 bases. Per germline, CDR1 SGDLS and CDR2 YYNGEE. The CDR3 extends over 17 amino acids. The V segment lost 4 bases and the J segment 2 bases; nucleotides outside the gene matches: 11. CDR3 DNA: TGTGCCAGCAGCTATGCGGGAGGGAAGACTCCCACAGATACGCAGTATTTT. As protein: CASSYAGGKTPTDTQYF.

The CDR3 nucleotides are TGTGCCAGTAGTATATCGGTAGAACGGAACACTGAAGCTTTCTTT. It translates to CASSISVERNTEAFF. V and J are TRBV19 and TRBJ1-1; D ambiguous. Per germline, CDR1 LNHDA and CDR2 SQIVND (reference sequence). V shed 2 bases and J shed 1 base, with 11 bases lying between them. CDR3 size: 15 residues. Full variable domain (missing parts from reference TRBV19 and TRBJ1-1): DGGITQSPKYLFRKEGQNVTLSCEQNLNHDAMYWYRQDPGQGLRLIYYSQIVNDFQKGDIAEGYSVSREKKESFPLTVTSAQKNPTAFYLCASSISVERNTEAFFGQGTRLTVV.

The J gene is TRBJ2-7, the V gene TRBV29-1, with D perhaps given as TRBD1 or TRBD2 (5 bases each). The CDR3 runs to 12 residues. Trimming cost V 5 bases and J 5 bases, with 13 bases left between them. Germline values: CDR1 SQVTM, CDR2 ANQGSEA. For the CDR3, the DNA is TGCAGCGTTAGGGGACCGGGCAACGAGCAGTACTTC. It is translated as CSVRGPGNEQYF.

This chain connects TRBV11-2 to TRBJ2-7, with TRBD2 matching over 7 bases. The CDR3 runs to 11 residues. J was trimmed by 12 bases and V by 3 bases; bases with no gene match: 5. The germline V gene has CDR1 SGHAT and CDR2 FQNNGV. CDR3 sequence (DNA): TGTGCCAGCAGCTTGGGGGGGATATCGTACTTC. It codes for CASSLGGISYF.

The chain recombines TRBV30 with TRBJ1-1, with D tentatively TRBD1 (5 bases). The ends were cut back, 0 bases at V and 3 bases at J, with 14 bases in the middle. The CDR3 length is 15 residues. Germline values: CDR1 GTSNPN, CDR2 SVGIG (reference sequence). The CDR3 region is CAWSVWGSGDTEAFF. The CDR3 DNA reads TGTGCCTGGAGTGTATGGGGCTCGGGGGACACTGAAGCTTTCTTT.

This chain links TRBV5-6 with TRBJ2-3; no firm D call. CDR3 length equals 13 residues. Germline V lookup: CDR1 SGHDT, CDR2 YYEEEE. Trimming took 4 bases from V and 6 from J, leaving 12 bases between them. The CDR3 DNA follows: TGTGCCAGCAGCACCCCGCTTAAGGATACGCAGTATTTT. Protein sequence: CASSTPLKDTQYF.

This chain uses TRBV7-9 with TRBJ2-7; D remains ambiguous. The germline CDR1 and CDR2 sequences are SEHNR and FQNEAQ (reference sequence). Deletions cut 4 bases from V and 9 bases from J, with 22 bases between. The CDR3 covers 15 residues. The CDR3 spells CASSYKTGPNPGQYF. As DNA, the CDR3 is TGTGCCAGCAGCTACAAGACGGGTCCTAACCCCGGGCAGTACTTC. Full variable domain (outside the CDR3, taken from reference TRBV7-9 and TRBJ2-7): DTGVSQNPRHKITKRGQNVTFRCDPISEHNRLYWYRQTLGQGPEFLTYFQNEAQLEKSRLLSDRFSAERPKGSFSTLEIQRTEQGDSAMYLCASSYKTGPNPGQYFGPGTRLTVT.

The chain links TRBV11-2 to TRBJ2-7; D unclear. CDR1 and CDR2 (germline): SGHAT, FQNNGV. V lost 1 base, J lost 5 bases, and 15 bases lay in between. The CDR3 length is 15 residues. For the CDR3, the DNA is TGTGCCAGCAGCTTAGGGGTCTCCGGAAAAAACGAGCAGTACTTC. This translates into CASSLGVSGKNEQYF.

The chain is built from TRBV13 and TRBJ2-1; D unclear. The CDR3 sequence is 13 residues long. Germline lookup yields CDR1 PRHDT and CDR2 FYEKMQ (reference sequence). V lost 5 bases, J lost 3 bases, and 8 bases lay in between. In DNA form, the CDR3 reads TGTGCCAGCAGCCGGAAAGGCTACAATGAGCAGTTCTTC. Amino acid sequence: CASSRKGYNEQFF.

This rearrangement joins TRBV19 to TRBJ1-3; the match to TRBD1 covers 7 bases. CDR1 and CDR2 from the germline V gene are LNHDA and SQIVND (reference sequence). J was trimmed by 3 bases and V by 3 bases; bases with no gene match: 5. This CDR3 is built from 15 residues. CDR3 coding DNA: TGTGCCAGTAGTATCGGCGGGACAGTTGGAAACACCATATATTTT. This encodes CASSIGGTVGNTIYF.

As regards this clone: The junction does not match germline at one end; this may be a read error. J is TRBJ1-2 and V is TRBV7-9; 7 nucleotides match TRBD1. The CDR3 consists of 14 residues. The germline CDR1 and CDR2 sequences are SEHNR and FQNEAQ (reference sequence). CDR3 loop: CTSSLGGRRYGYTF. The CDR3 DNA is TGTACCAGCAGCTTAGGGGGCAGGCGCTATGGCTACACCTTC. Filled out from reference TRBV7-9 and TRBJ1-2, the complete variable domain reads DTGVSQNPRHKITKRGQNVTFRCDPISEHNRLYWYRQTLGQGPEFLTYFQNEAQLEKSRLLSDRFSAERPKGSFSTLEIQRTEQGDSAMYLCTSSLGGRRYGYTFGSGTRLTVV.

J is TRBJ1-2 and V is TRBV25-1; D is perhaps TRBD1 (5 bases). Trimming cost V 2 bases and J 8 bases, with 21 bases left between them. Per the germline V gene, CDR1 is MGHDK and CDR2 is SYGVNS. CDR3 length: 16 residues. The CDR3 DNA reads as TGTGCCAGCAGTGAACGGGGACTAGTCGTCGGATACGGCTACACCTTC. Protein product: CASSERGLVVGYGYTF.

The CDR3 sequence: CASSPGGETYEQYF. The DNA of the CDR3 is TGTGCCAGCAGTCCGGGCGGGGAGACCTACGAGCAGTACTTC. The chain employs TRBV2 and TRBJ2-7; tentatively, D is TRBD2 (6 bases). Trimming took 5 bases from V and 2 from J, leaving 13 bases between them. This CDR3 spans 14 amino acids. The germline V gene has CDR1 SNHLY and CDR2 FYNNEI.

This clone was detected a few times. The chain carries TRBV7-3 and TRBJ2-1; D gene uncertain. Germline lookup yields CDR1 SGHTA and CDR2 FQGTGA. The CDR3 spans 15 residues. V was shortened by 5 bases and J by 2 bases, with 13 bases between the two germline ends. The chain's CDR3 is CASSLRLLPYNEQFF. Written as DNA, the CDR3 is TGTGCCAGCAGCCTCCGCCTCTTGCCCTACAATGAGCAGTTCTTC.

The CDR3, as DNA: TGCGCCAGCAGCCAAGATTGGGACAGCCCTCCACAGACCCAGTACTTC. Its protein product is CASSQDWDSPPQTQYF. The genes are TRBV4-3 and TRBJ2-5; TRBD1 matches 7 bases. Unmatched junction bases numbered 10, after V lost 0 bases and J lost 6 bases. CDR3 size: 16 residues. The germline gives CDR1 LGHNA, CDR2 YSLEER.

This rearrangement joins TRBV5-6 to TRBJ2-7; TRBD1 is a possible D gene (5 bases). The V end lost 0 bases, the J end lost 3 bases, and 10 bases lay between the germline ends. CDR3 length equals 14 residues. Germline-derived CDR1 and CDR2 are SGHDT and YYEEEE. DNA of the CDR3: TGTGCCAGCAGCTTGGCCCAGGGAAACTACGAGCAGTACTTC. It is translated as CASSLAQGNYEQYF.

The chain uses TRBV7-3 and TRBJ1-2, with a weak D call TRBD1 (6 bases). The germline gives CDR1 SGHTA, CDR2 FQGTGA. The CDR3 length is 14 residues. Between the trimmed V and J ends, which lost 0 bases and 7 bases, there was a span of 12 bases. DNA for the CDR3: TGTGCCAGCAGCTTAACCGGGGGCGCGGCTGGCTACACCTTC. The encoded protein is CASSLTGGAAGYTF.

CDR3 amino acids: CAASPLAGTNEQFF. DNA for the CDR3: TGTGCCGCCAGTCCACTAGCGGGAACCAATGAGCAGTTCTTC. The V gene is TRBV19, the J gene TRBJ2-1, with 10 bases identical to TRBD2. This CDR3 has 14 residues. After removal of 11 bases from V and 6 bases from J, the junction contained 10 bases not matched to a gene. Per the germline V gene, CDR1 is LNHDA and CDR2 is SQIVND (reference sequence).

This clone was seen a few times. J is TRBJ1-1 and V is TRBV6-1; TRBD1 aligns across 7 bases. The CDR3 length is 16 residues. Germline values: CDR1 MNHNS, CDR2 SASEGT. Trimming took 2 bases from V and 2 from J; bases not matched to a gene: 8. The CDR3 sequence is CASSEWQGVANTEAFF. The DNA for the CDR3 is TGTGCCAGCAGTGAATGGCAGGGGGTTGCAAACACTGAAGCTTTCTTT.

The rearrangement links TRBV25-1 to TRBJ1-3, with no clear D. Per the germline V gene, CDR1 is MGHDK and CDR2 is SYGVNS. The CDR3 runs to 12 residues. The germline V and J ends were trimmed by 5 bases and 4 bases, with 6 bases remaining between them. CDR3 amino acids: CASSTPGNTIYF. Written as DNA, the CDR3 is TGTGCCAGCAGTACCCCAGGAAACACCATATATTTT.

Regarding this clone: The same CDR3 also results from other DNA sequences found in this sample. The V gene is TRBV7-2, the J gene TRBJ1-1, with 8 bases that match TRBD1. V was clipped by 2 bases and J by 4 bases; unmatched bases: 0. This CDR3 is built from 13 residues. Germline V gene sequence: CDR1 SGHTA, CDR2 FQGNSA. CDR3 sequence reads: CASSLTGGTEAFF. The CDR3 nucleotides read TGTGCCAGCAGCTTAACAGGGGGCACTGAAGCTTTCTTT.